Presented here are 16 T cell receptor beta chains from one specimen sequenced in a study of blood T cell repertoires in COVID-19. Clones were read by immunoSEQ multiplex PCR, and TCRdb kept only the in-frame ones, dropping some. The sample consists of over 200,000 clones, around 90% of them appearing once. The sequenced material came from peripheral blood. Every receptor here comes from a man in his 60s who had recovered from COVID-19.

V is TRBV12-3 or TRBV12-4 and J is TRBJ1-2; D possibly corresponds to TRBD1 (5 bases). Trimming stripped 2 bases from V and 6 bases from J, with 10 bases between. This CDR3 has 13 amino acids. The CDR3 nucleotides read TGTGCCAGCAGTTTACAGGGTATAGATGGCTACACCTTC. Its translation: CASSLQGIDGYTF.

The V call is TRBV2, the J call TRBJ1-1, with D unresolved. In germline, CDR1 is SNHLY, CDR2 FYNNEI. The CDR3 consists of 13 residues. Trimming stripped 7 bases from V and 4 bases from J, with 13 bases between. This CDR3 is CASTGSWGTEAFF. The DNA for the CDR3 is TGTGCCAGCACGGGGAGTTGGGGCACTGAAGCTTTCTTT.

The gene calls are TRBV6-4 and TRBJ1-2; 10 nucleotides line up with TRBD1. The CDR3 totals 13 residues. V was clipped by 6 bases and J by 8 bases; unmatched bases: 6. CDR1 and CDR2 (germline): MRHNA, SNTAGT. CDR3 nucleotides: TGTGCCAGCAGAGGGACAGGGGAAAAAGGCTACACCTTC. Protein product: CASRGTGEKGYTF.

The chain couples TRBV18 to TRBJ2-3; TRBD1 agrees at 7 bases. Losses at the gene ends were 4 bases for V and 2 bases for J; bases not matched to a gene: 9. This CDR3 comprises 16 residues. The germline CDR1 and CDR2 sequences are KGHSH and LQKENI. CDR3 nucleotide sequence: TGTGCCAGCTCACGGCACCGGGACAGATACACAGATACGCAGTATTTT. It yields the protein CASSRHRDRYTDTQYF.

The chain uses TRBV5-1 and TRBJ2-7, with TRBD1 as a possible D gene (6 bases). The CDR3 loop spans 16 amino acids. Germline V gene sequence: CDR1 SGHRS, CDR2 YFSETQ. Trimming left V 0 bases short and J 3 bases short, with 16 bases between. For the CDR3, the DNA is TGCGCCAGCAGCTTGGAGCTTGGGACAATCAGCTACGAGCAGTACTTC. Amino acids: CASSLELGTISYEQYF.

The chain combines TRBV2 with TRBJ1-5; TRBD1 might be the D (5 bases). Germline CDR1 and CDR2: SNHLY and FYNNEI. The CDR3 is 15 amino acids. V lost 1 base and J lost 1, with 8 bases in between. CDR3 DNA: TGTGCCAGCAGTGAAGAGGGGTTGAGCAATCAGCCCCAGCATTTT. It yields the protein CASSEEGLSNQPQHF.

This sequence joins TRBV7-9 and TRBJ1-4; D gene unclear. This CDR3 has 13 amino acids. The germline V gene encodes CDR1 SEHNR and CDR2 FQNEAQ (reference sequence). With 5 bases removed from V and 3 bases from J, the gap between germline ends came to 7 bases. The CDR3 loop is CASSPPSNEKLFF. As DNA, the CDR3 is TGTGCCAGCAGCCCCCCCTCTAATGAAAAACTGTTTTTT.

The rearrangement uses TRBV6-5 and TRBJ2-5; 7 bases agree with TRBD1. There are 14 residues in the CDR3. Germline V CDR1 and CDR2: MNHEY, SVGAGI. Germline trimming cut 9 bases from V and 2 bases from J; bases unmatched to any gene: 9. Here the CDR3 reads CASSPGQIQETQYF. For the CDR3, the DNA is TGTGCCAGTTCCCCGGGACAGATACAAGAGACCCAGTACTTC.

V is TRBV4-2 and J is TRBJ2-3; perhaps TRBD2 as D (5 bases). The CDR3 contains 15 residues. The V gene lost 0 bases and the J gene lost 3 bases, with 10 bases spanning the gap. Germline assignment: CDR1 LGHNA and CDR2 YNFKEQ. CDR3 sequence (DNA): TGTGCCAGCAGCCAAGACGGGGTGGTGACAGATACGCAGTATTTT. Its protein is CASSQDGVVTDTQYF.

The chain has TRBV27 and TRBJ2-1, with a possible D match to TRBD2 (6 bases). The CDR3 sequence is 15 residues long. V lost 8 bases, J lost 0 bases, and 14 bases lay in between. CDR1 is MNHEY and CDR2 is SMNVEV in the germline V gene (reference sequence). CDR3 coding DNA: TGTGCCAGCGGACGCGCGGGGAGCTCCTACAATGAGCAGTTCTTC. It specifies CASGRAGSSYNEQFF.

The chain combines TRBV7-3 with TRBJ2-5; a weak D match, TRBD1 (6 bases). Germline loops: CDR1 SGHTA, CDR2 FQGTGA. CDR3 length equals 16 residues. The V end lost 1 base, the J end lost 1 base, and 13 bases lay between the germline ends. The CDR3 spells CASSLNQWDTQETQYF. The CDR3, as DNA: TGTGCCAGCAGCTTAAATCAGTGGGACACCCAAGAGACCCAGTACTTC.

The V call is TRBV5-1, the J call TRBJ2-7; 8 nucleotides line up with TRBD2. This CDR3 has 15 amino acids. Germline V gene sequence: CDR1 SGHRS, CDR2 YFSETQ. After removal of 3 bases from V and 3 bases from J, the junction contained 8 bases not matched to a gene. CDR3 sequence: CASSSGGAGGYEQYF. The DNA of the CDR3 is TGCGCCAGCAGCTCGGGCGGGGCGGGGGGCTACGAGCAGTACTTC.

V is TRBV7-2 and J is TRBJ2-4, with 8 bases aligning to TRBD2. This CDR3 comprises 16 residues. The germline gives CDR1 SGHTA, CDR2 FQGNSA. V lost 5 bases and J lost 8; bases outside the gene matches: 14. CDR3 residues: CASSAAAGGERDIQYF. The CDR3 DNA is TGTGCCAGCAGCGCGGCGGCGGGGGGCGAAAGAGACATTCAGTACTTC.

This chain joins TRBV27 and TRBJ2-5, with TRBD2 matching 7 bases. The J segment lost 7 bases and the V segment lost 6 bases, leaving 8 bases of the junction unmatched. CDR3 length equals 13 residues. Germline CDR1 MNHEY, CDR2 SMNVEV (reference sequence). CDR3: CASRIGGTRTQYF. CDR3 nucleotides: TGTGCCAGCAGAATCGGGGGGACGCGGACCCAGTACTTC.

This rearrangement joins TRBV6-6 to TRBJ1-2, with 7 bases lining up with TRBD1. Germline trimming cut 6 bases from V and 6 bases from J; bases unmatched to any gene: 7. The CDR3 consists of 13 residues. CDR1 MNHNY and CDR2 SVGAGI come from the germline V gene (reference sequence). CDR3 in DNA: TGTGCCAGCAGGGTCACAGGGGCGAATGGCTACACCTTC. It codes for CASRVTGANGYTF.

The chain recombines TRBV7-2 with TRBJ1-6; D possibly corresponds to TRBD1 (5 bases). This CDR3 spans 15 amino acids. The germline V gene has CDR1 SGHTA and CDR2 FQGNSA. Trimming pared 5 bases from V and 6 bases from J, leaving 14 bases between. The CDR3, as DNA: TGTGCCAGCAGCCTCGGGGGTGGAGTTAATTCACCCCTCCACTTT. Encoded protein: CASSLGGGVNSPLHF.